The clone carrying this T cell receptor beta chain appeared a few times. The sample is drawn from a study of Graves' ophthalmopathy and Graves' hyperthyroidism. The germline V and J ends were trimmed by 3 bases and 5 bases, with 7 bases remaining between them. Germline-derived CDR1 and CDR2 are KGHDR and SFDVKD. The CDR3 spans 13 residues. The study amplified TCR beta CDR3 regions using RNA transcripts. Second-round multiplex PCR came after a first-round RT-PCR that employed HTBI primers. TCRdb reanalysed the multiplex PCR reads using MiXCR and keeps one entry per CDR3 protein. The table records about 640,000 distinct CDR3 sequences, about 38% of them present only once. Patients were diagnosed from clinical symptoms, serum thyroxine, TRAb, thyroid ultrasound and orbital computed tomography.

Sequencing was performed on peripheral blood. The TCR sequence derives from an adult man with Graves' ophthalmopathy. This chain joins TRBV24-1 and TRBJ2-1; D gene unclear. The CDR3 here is CATSDTSDNEQFF. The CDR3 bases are TGTGCCACCAGTGATACCTCGGACAATGAGCAGTTCTTC.